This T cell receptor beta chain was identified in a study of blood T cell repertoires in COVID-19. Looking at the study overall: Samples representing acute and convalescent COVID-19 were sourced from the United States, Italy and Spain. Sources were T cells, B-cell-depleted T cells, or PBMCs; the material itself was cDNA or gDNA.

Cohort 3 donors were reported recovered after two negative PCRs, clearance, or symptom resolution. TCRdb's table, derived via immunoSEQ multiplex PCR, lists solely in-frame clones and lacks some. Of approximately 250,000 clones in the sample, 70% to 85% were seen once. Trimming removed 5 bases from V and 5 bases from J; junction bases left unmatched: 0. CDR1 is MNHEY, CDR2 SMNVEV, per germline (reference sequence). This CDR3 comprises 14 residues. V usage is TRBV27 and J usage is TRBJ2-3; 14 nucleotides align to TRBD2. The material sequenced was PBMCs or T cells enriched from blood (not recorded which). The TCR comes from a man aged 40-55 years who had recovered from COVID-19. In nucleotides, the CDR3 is TGTGCCAGCAGTGGACTAGCGGGGGGAGATACGCAGTATTTT. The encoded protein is CASSGLAGGDTQYF.